This T cell receptor (beta chain) was found in a study of shared clonotypes between healthy human individuals. Concerning this clone: This may stem from a read error, because a much larger clone lies one nucleotide away.

V lost 6 bases to trimming and J lost 0 bases, with 6 bases between them. The CDR3 is 12 residues long. Germline CDR1 reads SNHLY; CDR2 reads FYNNEI. The assay was immunoSEQ multiplex PCR, and TCRdb's table has in-frame clones only and misses some. The sample consists of over 400,000 clones, 78% of them appearing once. The sequencing input was PBMCs. This rearrangement joins TRBV2 to TRBJ2-7; D is perhaps TRBD1 (6 bases). The TCR sequence derives from a woman aged 40 to 50 in good health. Some clones in this sample may be carry-over from other donors' samples. The CDR3 sequence: CASRDSSYEQYF. The CDR3 DNA reads TGTGCCAGCAGGGACAGCTCCTACGAGCAGTACTTC.